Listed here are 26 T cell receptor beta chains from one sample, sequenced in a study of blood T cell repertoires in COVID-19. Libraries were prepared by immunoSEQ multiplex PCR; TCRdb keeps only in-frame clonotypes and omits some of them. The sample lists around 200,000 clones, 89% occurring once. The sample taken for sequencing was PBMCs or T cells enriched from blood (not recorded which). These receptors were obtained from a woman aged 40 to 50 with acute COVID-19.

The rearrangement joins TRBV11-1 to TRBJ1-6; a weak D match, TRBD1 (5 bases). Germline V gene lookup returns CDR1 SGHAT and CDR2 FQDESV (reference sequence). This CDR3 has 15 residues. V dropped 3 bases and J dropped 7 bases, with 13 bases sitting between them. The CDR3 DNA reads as TGTGCCAGCAGCTTTACGCGGGGCTACAATTCACCCCTCCACTTT. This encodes CASSFTRGYNSPLHF.

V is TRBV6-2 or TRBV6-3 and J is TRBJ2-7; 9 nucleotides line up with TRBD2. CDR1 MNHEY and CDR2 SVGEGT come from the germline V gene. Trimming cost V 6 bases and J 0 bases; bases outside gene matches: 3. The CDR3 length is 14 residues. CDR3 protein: CASSLAGTSYEQYF. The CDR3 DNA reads TGTGCCAGCAGCCTAGCGGGAACCTCCTACGAGCAGTACTTC.

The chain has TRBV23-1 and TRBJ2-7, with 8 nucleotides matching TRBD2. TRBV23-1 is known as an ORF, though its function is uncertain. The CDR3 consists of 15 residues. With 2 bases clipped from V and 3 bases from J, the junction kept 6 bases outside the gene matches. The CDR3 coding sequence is TGCGCCAGCAGTCAACTCATAGCGGGACACTACGAGCAGTACTTC. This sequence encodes CASSQLIAGHYEQYF.

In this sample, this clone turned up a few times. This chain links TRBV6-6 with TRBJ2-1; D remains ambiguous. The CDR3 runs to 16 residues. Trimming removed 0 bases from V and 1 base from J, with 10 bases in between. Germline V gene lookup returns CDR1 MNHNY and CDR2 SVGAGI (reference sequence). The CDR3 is CASSYSKAGSYNEQFF. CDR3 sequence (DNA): TGTGCCAGCAGTTACTCGAAGGCAGGTTCCTACAATGAGCAGTTCTTC.

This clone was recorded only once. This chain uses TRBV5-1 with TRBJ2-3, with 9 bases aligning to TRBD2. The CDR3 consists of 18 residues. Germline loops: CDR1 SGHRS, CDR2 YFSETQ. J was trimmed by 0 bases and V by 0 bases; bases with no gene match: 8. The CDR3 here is CASSLEPAGGTSTDTQYF. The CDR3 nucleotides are TGCGCCAGCAGCTTGGAACCAGCGGGGGGCACAAGCACAGATACGCAGTATTTT. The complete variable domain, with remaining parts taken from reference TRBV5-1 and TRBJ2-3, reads KAGVTQTPRYLIKTRGQQVTLSCSPISGHRSVSWYQQTPGQGLQFLFEYFSETQRNKGNFPGRFSGRQFSNSRSEMNVSTLELGDSALYLCASSLEPAGGTSTDTQYFGPGTRLTVL.

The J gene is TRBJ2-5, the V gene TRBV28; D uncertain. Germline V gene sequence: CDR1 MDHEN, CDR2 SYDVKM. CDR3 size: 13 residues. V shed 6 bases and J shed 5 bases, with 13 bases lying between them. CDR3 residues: CASSSTPRETQYF. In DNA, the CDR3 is TGTGCCAGCAGCTCAACCCCCAGGGAGACCCAGTACTTC.

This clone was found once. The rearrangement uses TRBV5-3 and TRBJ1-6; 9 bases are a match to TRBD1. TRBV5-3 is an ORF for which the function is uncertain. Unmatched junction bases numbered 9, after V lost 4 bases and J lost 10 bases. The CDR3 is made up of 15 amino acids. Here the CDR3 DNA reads TGTGCCAGAAGCCTATACAGGGGGCGCGAGTCACCCCTCCACTTT. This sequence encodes CARSLYRGRESPLHF.

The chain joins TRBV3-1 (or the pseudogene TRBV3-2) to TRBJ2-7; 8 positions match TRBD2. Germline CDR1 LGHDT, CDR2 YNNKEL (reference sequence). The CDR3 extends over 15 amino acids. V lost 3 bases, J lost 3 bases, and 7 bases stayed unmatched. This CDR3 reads CASSHRVTSDYEQYF. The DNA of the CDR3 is TGTGCCAGCAGCCACAGGGTGACTAGCGACTACGAGCAGTACTTC.

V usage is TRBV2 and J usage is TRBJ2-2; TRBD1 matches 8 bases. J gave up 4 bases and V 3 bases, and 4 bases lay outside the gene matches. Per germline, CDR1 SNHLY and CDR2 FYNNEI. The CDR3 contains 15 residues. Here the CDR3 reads CASSEDRVLTGELFF. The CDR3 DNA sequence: TGTGCCAGCAGTGAGGACAGGGTACTCACCGGGGAGCTGTTTTTT.

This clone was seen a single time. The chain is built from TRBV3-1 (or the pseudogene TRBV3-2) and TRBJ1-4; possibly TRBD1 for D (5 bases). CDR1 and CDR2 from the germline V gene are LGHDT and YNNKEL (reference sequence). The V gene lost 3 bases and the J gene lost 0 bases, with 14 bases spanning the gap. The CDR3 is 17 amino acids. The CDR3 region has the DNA TGTGCCAGCAGCCATTTAGGACACGCCGCAACTAATGAAAAACTGTTTTTT. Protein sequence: CASSHLGHAATNEKLFF.

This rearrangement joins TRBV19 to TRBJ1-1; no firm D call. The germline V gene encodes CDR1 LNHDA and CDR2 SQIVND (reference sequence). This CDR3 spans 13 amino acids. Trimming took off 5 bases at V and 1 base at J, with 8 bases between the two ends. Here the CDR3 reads CASSQEQNTEAFF. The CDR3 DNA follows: TGTGCCAGTAGTCAAGAGCAGAACACTGAAGCTTTCTTT.

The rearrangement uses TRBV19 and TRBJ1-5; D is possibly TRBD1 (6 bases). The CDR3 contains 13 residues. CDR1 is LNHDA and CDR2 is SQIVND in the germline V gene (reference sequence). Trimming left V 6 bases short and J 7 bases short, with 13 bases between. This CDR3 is CASSPNRDQPQHF. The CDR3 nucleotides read TGTGCCAGTAGCCCAAACAGGGACCAGCCCCAGCATTTT.

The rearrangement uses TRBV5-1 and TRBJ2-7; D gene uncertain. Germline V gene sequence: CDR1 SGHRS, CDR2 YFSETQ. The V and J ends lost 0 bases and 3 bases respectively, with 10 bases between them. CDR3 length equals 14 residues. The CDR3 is CASSLDVQFYEQYF. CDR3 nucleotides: TGCGCCAGCAGCTTGGACGTGCAGTTCTACGAGCAGTACTTC.

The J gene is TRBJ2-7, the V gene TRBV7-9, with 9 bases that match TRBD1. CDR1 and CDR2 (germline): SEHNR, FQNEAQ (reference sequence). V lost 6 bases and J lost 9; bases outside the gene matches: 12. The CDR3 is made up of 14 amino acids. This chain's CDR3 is CASSSPGQGSGQYF. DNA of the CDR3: TGTGCCAGCAGTTCACCGGGACAGGGATCCGGGCAGTACTTC. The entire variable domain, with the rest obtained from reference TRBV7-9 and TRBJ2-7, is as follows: DTGVSQNPRHKITKRGQNVTFRCDPISEHNRLYWYRQTLGQGPEFLTYFQNEAQLEKSRLLSDRFSAERPKGSFSTLEIQRTEQGDSAMYLCASSSPGQGSGQYFGPGTRLTVT.

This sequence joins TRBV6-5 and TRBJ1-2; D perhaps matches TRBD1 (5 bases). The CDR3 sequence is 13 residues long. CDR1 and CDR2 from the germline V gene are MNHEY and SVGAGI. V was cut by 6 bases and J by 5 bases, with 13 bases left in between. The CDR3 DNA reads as TGTGCCAGCAGAGCGGTCGGGGGGTATGGCTACACCTTC. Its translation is CASRAVGGYGYTF.

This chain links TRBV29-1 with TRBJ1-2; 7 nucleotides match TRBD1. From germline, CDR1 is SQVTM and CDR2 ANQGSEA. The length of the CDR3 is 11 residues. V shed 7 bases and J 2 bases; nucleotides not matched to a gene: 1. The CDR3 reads CSGRGNYGYTF. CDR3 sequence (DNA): TGCAGCGGCAGGGGGAACTATGGCTACACCTTC. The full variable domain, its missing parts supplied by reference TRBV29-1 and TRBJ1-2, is SAVISQKPSRDICQRGTSLTIQCQVDSQVTMMFWYRQQPGQSLTLIATANQGSEATYESGFVIDKFPISRPNLTFSTLTVSNMSPEDSSIYLCSGRGNYGYTFGSGTRLTVV.

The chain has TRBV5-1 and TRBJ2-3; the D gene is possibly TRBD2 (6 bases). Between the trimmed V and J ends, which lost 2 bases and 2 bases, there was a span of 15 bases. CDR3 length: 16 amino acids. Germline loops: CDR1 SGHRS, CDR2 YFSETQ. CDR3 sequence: CASSFRRGTNTDTQYF. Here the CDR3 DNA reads TGCGCCAGCAGCTTTAGGAGGGGAACCAACACAGATACGCAGTATTTT.

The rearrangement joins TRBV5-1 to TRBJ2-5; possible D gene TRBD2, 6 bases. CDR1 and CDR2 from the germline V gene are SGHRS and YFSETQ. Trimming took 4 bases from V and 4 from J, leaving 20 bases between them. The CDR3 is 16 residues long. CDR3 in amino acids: CASSPPRVAVLETQYF. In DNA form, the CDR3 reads TGCGCCAGCAGCCCTCCCCGTGTAGCGGTCTTAGAGACCCAGTACTTC.

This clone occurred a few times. This chain's CDR3 is CASSETGQLNQPQHF. The CDR3 coding sequence is TGTGCCAGCAGTGAGACGGGACAGCTCAATCAGCCCCAGCATTTT. V usage is TRBV2 and J usage is TRBJ1-5; 7 bases are a match to TRBD1. Germline V gene sequence: CDR1 SNHLY, CDR2 FYNNEI. J lost 3 bases, V lost 3 bases, and 5 bases had no gene match. This CDR3 has 15 residues.

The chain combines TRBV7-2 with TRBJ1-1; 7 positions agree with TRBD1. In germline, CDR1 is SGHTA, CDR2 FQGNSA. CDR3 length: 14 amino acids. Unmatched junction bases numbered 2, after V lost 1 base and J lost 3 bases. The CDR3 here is CASSLGTGYTEAFF. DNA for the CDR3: TGTGCCAGCAGCTTAGGGACAGGATACACTGAAGCTTTCTTT. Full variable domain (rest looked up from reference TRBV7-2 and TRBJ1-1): GAGVSQSPSNKVTEKGKDVELRCDPISGHTALYWYRQSLGQGLEFLIYFQGNSAPDKSGLPSDRFSAERTGGSVSTLTIQRTQQEDSAVYLCASSLGTGYTEAFFGQGTRLTVV.

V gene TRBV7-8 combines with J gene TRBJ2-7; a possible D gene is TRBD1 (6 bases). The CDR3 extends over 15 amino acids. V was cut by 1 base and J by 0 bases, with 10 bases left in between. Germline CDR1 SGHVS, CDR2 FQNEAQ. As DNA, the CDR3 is TGTGCCAGCAGCTTAGAACAGGGCACCTCCTACGAGCAGTACTTC. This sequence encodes CASSLEQGTSYEQYF.

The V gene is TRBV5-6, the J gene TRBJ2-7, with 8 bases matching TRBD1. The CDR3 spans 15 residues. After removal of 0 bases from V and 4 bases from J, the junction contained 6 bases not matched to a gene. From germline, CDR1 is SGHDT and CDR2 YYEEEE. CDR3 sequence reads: CASSLETGERYEQYF. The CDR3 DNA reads TGTGCCAGCAGCTTGGAGACAGGGGAAAGGTACGAGCAGTACTTC.

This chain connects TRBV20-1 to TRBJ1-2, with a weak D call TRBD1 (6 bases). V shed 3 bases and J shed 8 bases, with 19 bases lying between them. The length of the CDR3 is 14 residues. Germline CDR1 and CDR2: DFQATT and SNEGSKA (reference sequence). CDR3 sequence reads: CSASFGAPGGGYTF. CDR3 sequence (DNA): TGCAGTGCTAGTTTCGGGGCGCCGGGGGGCGGCTACACCTTC.

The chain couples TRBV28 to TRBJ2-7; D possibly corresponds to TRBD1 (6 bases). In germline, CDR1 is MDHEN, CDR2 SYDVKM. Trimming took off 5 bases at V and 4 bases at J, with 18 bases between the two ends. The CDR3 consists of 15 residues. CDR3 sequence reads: CASSPSDRPRYEQYF. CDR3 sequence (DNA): TGTGCCAGCAGTCCGAGTGACAGGCCCCGTTACGAGCAGTACTTC.

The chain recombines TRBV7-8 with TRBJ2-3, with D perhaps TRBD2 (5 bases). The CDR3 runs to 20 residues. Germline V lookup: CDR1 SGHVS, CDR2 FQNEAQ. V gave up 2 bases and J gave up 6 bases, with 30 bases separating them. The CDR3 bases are TGTGCCAGCAGCTTACCCGGATACGGAGGCCCGAGAGCCAAACGTGATACGCAGTATTTT. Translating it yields CASSLPGYGGPRAKRDTQYF. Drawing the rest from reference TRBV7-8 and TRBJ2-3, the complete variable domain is GAGVSQSPRYKVAKRGQDVALRCDPISGHVSLFWYQQALGQGPEFLTYFQNEAQLDKSGLPSDRFFAERPEGSVSTLKIQRTQQEDSAVYLCASSLPGYGGPRAKRDTQYFGPGTRLTVL.

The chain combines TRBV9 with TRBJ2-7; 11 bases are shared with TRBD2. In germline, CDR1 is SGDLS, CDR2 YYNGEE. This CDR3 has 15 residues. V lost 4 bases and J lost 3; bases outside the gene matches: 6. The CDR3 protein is CASSPTSGGHYEQYF. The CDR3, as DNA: TGTGCCAGCAGCCCCACTAGCGGGGGCCACTACGAGCAGTACTTC.